This T cell receptor (beta chain) is from a study of early T cells in non-severe SARS-CoV-2 infection. This clonotype was found a few times. TCRdb re-derived calls from the 5' RACE reads in MiXCR, one entry per CDR3 protein. The sample contains 60,000 or so distinct CDR3 sequences, 10% to 14% of which appear only once. This TCR derives from an adult who was a healthcare worker with PCR-confirmed SARS-CoV-2 infection or an uninfected control (not recorded which). Input material: whole blood.

The CDR3 here is CASSLGRGNTEAFF. The CDR3 DNA reads as TGTGCCAGCAGCTTAGGGAGGGGAAACACTGAAGCTTTCTTT. The rearrangement uses TRBV7-2 and TRBJ1-1; D is perhaps TRBD1 (5 bases). Germline CDR1 reads SGHTA; CDR2 reads FQGNSA. V was trimmed by 1 base and J by 2 bases, leaving 8 bases between them. CDR3 size: 14 residues.